The 16 T cell receptor beta chains below come from one sample, sequenced in a study of CD8+CD57+ T cells in acquired aplastic anemia. Selection for sequencing was limited to patients who had shown CD8+CD57+ cell expansion by flow cytometry. Both TCR beta VDJ combination and CDR3 sequence profiling were carried out. Genomic DNA was the template for this profiling. TCRdb ran MiXCR on the reads and lists one entry per CDR3 protein. The sample lists under 350,000 distinct CDR3 sequences; 56% were seen once. Sequencing input: sorted CD4+, CD8+, or CD8+CD57+ T cells (not recorded which) from PBMCs. These receptors were collected from a human donor with aplastic anemia.

This clonotype occurred a few times. CDR3 in amino acids: CASSFGIPNTEAFF. For the CDR3, the DNA is TGTGCCAGCAGCTTTGGGATCCCGAACACTGAAGCTTTCTTT. The chain uses TRBV7-2 and TRBJ1-1, with D unclear. CDR3 length: 14 residues. Trimming took off 3 bases at V and 1 base at J, with 9 bases between the two ends. The germline V gene has CDR1 SGHTA and CDR2 FQGNSA.

This clonotype was detected ten times or more. V is TRBV20-1 and J is TRBJ2-1, with 7 bases matching TRBD1. CDR1 is DFQATT, CDR2 SNEGSKA, per germline (reference sequence). CDR3 length: 13 residues. V dropped 2 bases and J dropped 5; count of bases not matched to a gene: 3. The CDR3 bases are TGCAGTGCTAGAAGGGACAGTAACAATGAGCAGTTCTTC. Amino acids: CSARRDSNNEQFF.

The V gene is TRBV2, the J gene TRBJ1-2; D gene unclear. V shed 2 bases and J shed 8 bases, with 12 bases lying between them. CDR3 size: 13 residues. Germline lookup yields CDR1 SNHLY and CDR2 FYNNEI. CDR3 coding DNA: TGTGCCAGCAGTGAAACCCCCCGGGGAGGCTACACCTTC. This gives the protein CASSETPRGGYTF. Supplemented by reference TRBV2 and TRBJ1-2, the full variable domain reads EPEVTQTPSHQVTQMGQEVILRCVPISNHLYFYWYRQILGQKVEFLVSFYNNEISEKSEIFDDQFSVERPDGSNFTLKIRSTKLEDSAMYFCASSETPRGGYTFGSGTRLTVV.

The table lists this clonotype with many counts. The chain recombines TRBV18 with TRBJ2-7; possibly TRBD1 for D (6 bases). The germline gives CDR1 KGHSH, CDR2 LQKENI. The CDR3 runs to 13 residues. The V gene lost 2 bases and the J gene lost 5 bases, with 10 bases spanning the gap. The CDR3 region is CASSPSAGDEQYF. The DNA for the CDR3 is TGTGCCAGCTCACCATCGGCAGGGGACGAGCAGTACTTC.

The chain links TRBV20-1 to TRBJ1-5; TRBD1 is a possible D gene (5 bases). This CDR3 has 14 residues. With 5 bases removed from V and 5 bases from J, the gap between germline ends came to 16 bases. Germline CDR1 reads DFQATT; CDR2 reads SNEGSKA (reference sequence). The CDR3 sequence is CSASSGQGDQPQHF. The CDR3 DNA sequence: TGCAGTGCTTCCTCCGGGCAGGGAGATCAGCCCCAGCATTTT.

This clonotype was observed at least ten times. The chain combines TRBV5-1 with TRBJ1-1; no reliable D call. The V gene's germline CDR1 is SGHRS and CDR2 YFSETQ. The CDR3 sequence is 14 residues long. V was shortened by 3 bases and J by 1 base, with 10 bases between the two germline ends. CDR3 sequence (DNA): TGCGCCAGCAGCTCTGGCTACGGGAACACTGAAGCTTTCTTT. Translating gives CASSSGYGNTEAFF. The complete variable domain, with remaining parts taken from reference TRBV5-1 and TRBJ1-1, reads KAGVTQTPRYLIKTRGQQVTLSCSPISGHRSVSWYQQTPGQGLQFLFEYFSETQRNKGNFPGRFSGRQFSNSRSEMNVSTLELGDSALYLCASSSGYGNTEAFFGQGTRLTVV.

The count of this clonotype is one. The chain has TRBV7-2 and TRBJ1-1; 9 nucleotides match TRBD1. V shed 5 bases, J shed 5 bases, and the junction held 6 bases outside the gene matches. The V gene's germline CDR1 is SGHTA and CDR2 FQGNSA. The CDR3 runs to 14 residues. Written as DNA, the CDR3 is TGTGCCAGCAGCACACGACAGGGGGAAACTGAAGCTTTCTTT. Amino acids: CASSTRQGETEAFF.

J is TRBJ2-5 and V is TRBV20-1; maybe TRBD2 (6 bases). Germline loops: CDR1 DFQATT, CDR2 SNEGSKA (reference sequence). V gave up 3 bases and J gave up 1 base, with 12 bases separating them. The CDR3 is 14 residues long. Here the CDR3 DNA reads TGCAGTGCTAGTTTGGCTAGCGTCCAAGAGACCCAGTACTTC. As protein: CSASLASVQETQYF.

This clonotype has a handful of counts. This chain links TRBV7-2 with TRBJ2-1; D is possibly TRBD1 or TRBD2 (7 bases each). This CDR3 region has 15 residues. From germline, CDR1 is SGHTA and CDR2 FQGNSA. Trimming shortened V by 1 base and J by 7 bases, and 14 bases separated the two germline ends. As DNA, the CDR3 is TGTGCCAGCAGCTTAGAAGGGAGGGGGCGAAATGAGCAGTTCTTC. Translation gives CASSLEGRGRNEQFF. Complete variable domain (other parts from reference TRBV7-2 and TRBJ2-1): GAGVSQSPSNKVTEKGKDVELRCDPISGHTALYWYRQSLGQGLEFLIYFQGNSAPDKSGLPSDRFSAERTGGSVSTLTIQRTQQEDSAVYLCASSLEGRGRNEQFFGPGTRLTVL.

The chain carries TRBV5-1 and TRBJ1-2; unclear D gene. Per germline, CDR1 SGHRS and CDR2 YFSETQ. V was shortened by 3 bases and J by 3 bases, with 12 bases between the two germline ends. The CDR3 is made up of 14 amino acids. CDR3 DNA: TGCGCCAGCAGCTACCTATCCCAAGACTATGGCTACACCTTC. As protein: CASSYLSQDYGYTF.

The chain recombines TRBV2 with TRBJ2-2; TRBD2 aligns across 10 bases. Germline V gene data show CDR1 as SNHLY and CDR2 as FYNNEI. The J segment lost 3 bases and the V segment lost 6 bases, leaving 13 bases of the junction unmatched. The CDR3 totals 18 residues. CDR3 sequence (DNA): TGTGCCAGCAGAGCGAAGCGGGGGGGCGCTTGGGACACCGGGGAGCTGTTTTTT. It codes for CASRAKRGGAWDTGELFF.

The chain carries TRBV7-2 and TRBJ2-5; D ambiguous. Per the germline V gene, CDR1 is SGHTA and CDR2 is FQGNSA. Trimming stripped 1 base from V and 5 bases from J, with 8 bases between. The CDR3 totals 13 residues. The CDR3 DNA reads TGTGCCAGCAGCTTAGGTGGTGTGGAGACCCAGTACTTC. Protein sequence: CASSLGGVETQYF.

This clonotype was observed a single time. The chain is built from TRBV5-1 and TRBJ2-7; the match to TRBD2 covers 10 bases. Germline V lookup: CDR1 SGHRS, CDR2 YFSETQ. Trimming took 5 bases from V and 6 from J; bases not matched to a gene: 11. CDR3 length equals 15 residues. The CDR3 spells CASSYSLAGASEQYF. The CDR3 coding sequence is TGCGCCAGCAGTTATAGTCTAGCGGGGGCCAGCGAGCAGTACTTC. The complete variable domain, with remaining parts taken from reference TRBV5-1 and TRBJ2-7, reads KAGVTQTPRYLIKTRGQQVTLSCSPISGHRSVSWYQQTPGQGLQFLFEYFSETQRNKGNFPGRFSGRQFSNSRSEMNVSTLELGDSALYLCASSYSLAGASEQYFGPGTRLTVT.

The V gene is TRBV18, the J gene TRBJ2-7; 9 bases map to TRBD1. The CDR3 contains 14 residues. Trimming at V came to 4 bases and at J to 5 bases, leaving 6 bases not matched to a gene. Germline assignment: CDR1 KGHSH and CDR2 LQKENI. The CDR3 sequence is CASSRPGQGDEQYF. DNA of the CDR3: TGTGCCAGCTCACGCCCGGGACAGGGTGACGAGCAGTACTTC.

The chain has TRBV11-2 and TRBJ2-1, with 7 bases that match TRBD1. The length of the CDR3 is 15 residues. Germline CDR1 reads SGHAT; CDR2 reads FQNNGV. Trimming took 3 bases from V and 1 from J; bases not matched to a gene: 3. CDR3: CASSLDRQSYNEQFF. CDR3 bases: TGTGCCAGCAGCTTGGACAGGCAATCCTACAATGAGCAGTTCTTC.

The sample holds a few counts of this clonotype. The V gene is TRBV20-1, the J gene TRBJ2-7; 9 positions match TRBD1. J lost 1 base, V lost 5 bases, and 3 bases had no gene match. Germline V gene sequence: CDR1 DFQATT, CDR2 SNEGSKA (reference sequence). This CDR3 region has 13 residues. The CDR3 loop is CSADRGISYEQYF. The DNA of the CDR3 is TGCAGTGCTGACAGGGGGATATCCTACGAGCAGTACTTC.